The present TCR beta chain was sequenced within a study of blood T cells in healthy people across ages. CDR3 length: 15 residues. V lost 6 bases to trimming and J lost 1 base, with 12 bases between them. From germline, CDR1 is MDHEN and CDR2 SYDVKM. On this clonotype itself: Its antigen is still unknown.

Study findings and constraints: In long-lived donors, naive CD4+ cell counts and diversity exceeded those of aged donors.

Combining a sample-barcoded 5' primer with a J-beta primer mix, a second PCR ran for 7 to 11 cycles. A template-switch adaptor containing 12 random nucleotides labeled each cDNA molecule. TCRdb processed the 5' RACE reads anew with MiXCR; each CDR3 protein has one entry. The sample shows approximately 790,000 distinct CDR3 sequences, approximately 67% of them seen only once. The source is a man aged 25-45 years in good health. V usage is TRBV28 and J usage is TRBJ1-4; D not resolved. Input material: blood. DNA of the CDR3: TGTGCCAGCAGCCGAGAGATGGGAACTAATGAAAAACTGTTTTTT. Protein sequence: CASSREMGTNEKLFF.